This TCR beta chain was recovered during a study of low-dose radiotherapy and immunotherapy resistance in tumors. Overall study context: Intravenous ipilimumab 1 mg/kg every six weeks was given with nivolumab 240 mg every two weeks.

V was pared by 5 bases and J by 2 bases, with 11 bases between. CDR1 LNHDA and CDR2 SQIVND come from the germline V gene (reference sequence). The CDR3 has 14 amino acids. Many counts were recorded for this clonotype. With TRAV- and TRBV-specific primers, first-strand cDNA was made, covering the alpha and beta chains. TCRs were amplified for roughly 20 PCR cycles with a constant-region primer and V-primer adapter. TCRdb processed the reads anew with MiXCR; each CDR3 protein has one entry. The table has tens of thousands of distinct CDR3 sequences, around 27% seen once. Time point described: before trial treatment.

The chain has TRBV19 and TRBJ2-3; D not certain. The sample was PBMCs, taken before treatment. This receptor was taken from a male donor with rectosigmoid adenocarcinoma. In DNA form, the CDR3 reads TGTGCCAGTAGTCCTACCCCGATCACAGATACGCAGTATTTT. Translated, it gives CASSPTPITDTQYF.